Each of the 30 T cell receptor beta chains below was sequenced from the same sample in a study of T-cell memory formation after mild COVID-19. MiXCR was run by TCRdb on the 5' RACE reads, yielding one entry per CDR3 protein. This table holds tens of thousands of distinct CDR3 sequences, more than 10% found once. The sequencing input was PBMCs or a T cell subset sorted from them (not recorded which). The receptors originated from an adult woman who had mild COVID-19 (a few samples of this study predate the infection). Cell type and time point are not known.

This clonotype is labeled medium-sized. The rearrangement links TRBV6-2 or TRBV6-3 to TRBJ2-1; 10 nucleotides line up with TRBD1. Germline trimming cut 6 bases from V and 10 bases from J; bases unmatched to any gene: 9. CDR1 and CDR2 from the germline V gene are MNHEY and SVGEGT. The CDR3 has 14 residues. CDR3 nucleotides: TGTGCCAGCAGCCCGCCGGGACAGGGGAGGGAGCAGTTCTTC. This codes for CASSPPGQGREQFF.

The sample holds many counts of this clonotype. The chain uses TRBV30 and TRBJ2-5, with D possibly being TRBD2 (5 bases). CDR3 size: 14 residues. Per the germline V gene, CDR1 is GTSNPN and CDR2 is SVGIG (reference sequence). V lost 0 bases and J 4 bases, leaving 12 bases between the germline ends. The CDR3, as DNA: TGTGCCTGGAGTGTAGGACTGAACGGAGAGACCCAGTACTTC. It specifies CAWSVGLNGETQYF.

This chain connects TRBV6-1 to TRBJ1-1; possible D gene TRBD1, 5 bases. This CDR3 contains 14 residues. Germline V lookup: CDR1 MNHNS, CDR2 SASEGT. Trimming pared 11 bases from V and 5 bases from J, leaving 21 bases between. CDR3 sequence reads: CAGGRARAGTEAFF. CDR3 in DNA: TGTGCCGGCGGCAGGGCCCGCGCGGGGACTGAAGCTTTCTTT.

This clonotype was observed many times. Written as DNA, the CDR3 is TGTGCCATCAGTCTTGACAGTAATCAGCCCCAGCATTTT. Translated: CAISLDSNQPQHF. This chain joins TRBV10-3 and TRBJ1-5; perhaps TRBD1 as D (5 bases). CDR1 is ENHRY and CDR2 is SYGVKD in the germline V gene. The CDR3 is 13 amino acids. Trimming cost V 5 bases and J 4 bases, with 9 bases left between them.

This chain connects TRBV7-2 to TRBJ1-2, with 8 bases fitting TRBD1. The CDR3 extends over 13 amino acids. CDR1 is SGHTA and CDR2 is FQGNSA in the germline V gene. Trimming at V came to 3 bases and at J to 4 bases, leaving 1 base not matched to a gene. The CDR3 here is CASSFGQGYGYTF. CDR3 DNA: TGTGCCAGCAGCTTCGGACAGGGCTATGGCTACACCTTC.

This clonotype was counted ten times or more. Here the CDR3 reads CASSLVEGRTEAFF. The CDR3 DNA reads TGTGCCAGCAGCTTAGTCGAGGGTCGCACTGAAGCTTTCTTT. The rearrangement links TRBV7-9 to TRBJ1-1; D is uncertain. Germline CDR1 SEHNR, CDR2 FQNEAQ (reference sequence). V was cut by 1 base and J by 4 bases, with 10 bases left in between. CDR3 length: 14 amino acids.

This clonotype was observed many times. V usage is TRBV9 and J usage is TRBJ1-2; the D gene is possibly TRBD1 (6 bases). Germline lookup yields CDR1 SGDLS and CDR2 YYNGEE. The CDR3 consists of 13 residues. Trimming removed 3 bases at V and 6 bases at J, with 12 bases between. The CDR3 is CASSEGESDGYTF. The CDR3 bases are TGTGCCAGCAGCGAGGGGGAATCTGATGGCTACACCTTC.

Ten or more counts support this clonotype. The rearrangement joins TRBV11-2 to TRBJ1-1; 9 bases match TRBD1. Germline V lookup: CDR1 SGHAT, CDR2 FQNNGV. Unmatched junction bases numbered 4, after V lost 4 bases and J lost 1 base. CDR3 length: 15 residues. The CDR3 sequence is CASSSQGAWNTEAFF. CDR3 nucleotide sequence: TGTGCCAGCAGCTCACAGGGGGCATGGAACACTGAAGCTTTCTTT. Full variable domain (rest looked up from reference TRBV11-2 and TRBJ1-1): EAGVAQSPRYKIIEKRQSVAFWCNPISGHATLYWYQQILGQGPKLLIQFQNNGVVDDSQLPKDRFSAERLKGVDSTLKIQPAKLEDSAVYLCASSSQGAWNTEAFFGQGTRLTVV.

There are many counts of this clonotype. CDR3 nucleotides: TGTGCCAGCAGTGAAAGGGGGGAAGCAAGCACAGATACGCAGTATTTT. It specifies CASSERGEASTDTQYF. The rearrangement links TRBV25-1 to TRBJ2-3; TRBD1 or TRBD2 may be the D gene (6 bases each). This CDR3 spans 16 amino acids. The V gene's germline CDR1 is MGHDK and CDR2 SYGVNS. V lost 2 bases and J lost 0, with 12 bases in between.

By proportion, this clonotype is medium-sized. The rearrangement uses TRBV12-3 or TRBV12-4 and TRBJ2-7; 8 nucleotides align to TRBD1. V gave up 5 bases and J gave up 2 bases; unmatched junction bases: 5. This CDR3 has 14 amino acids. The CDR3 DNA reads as TGTGCCAGCAGTGCCGGACAGGGCGCCTACGAGCAGTACTTC. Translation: CASSAGQGAYEQYF.

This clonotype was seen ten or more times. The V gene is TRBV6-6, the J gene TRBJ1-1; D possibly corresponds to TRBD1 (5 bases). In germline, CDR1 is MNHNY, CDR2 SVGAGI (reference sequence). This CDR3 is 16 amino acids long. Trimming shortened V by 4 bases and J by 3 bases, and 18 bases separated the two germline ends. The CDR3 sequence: CASSSGWGVEDTEAFF. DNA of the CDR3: TGTGCCAGCAGTTCGGGGTGGGGGGTTGAGGACACTGAAGCTTTCTTT.

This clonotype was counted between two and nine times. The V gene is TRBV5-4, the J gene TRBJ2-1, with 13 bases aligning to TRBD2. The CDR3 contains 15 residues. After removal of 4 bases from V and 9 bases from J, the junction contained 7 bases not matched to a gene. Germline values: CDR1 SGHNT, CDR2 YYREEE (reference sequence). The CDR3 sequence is CASSLTSGGAGEQFF. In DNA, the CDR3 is TGTGCCAGCAGCCTAACTAGCGGGGGGGCTGGTGAGCAGTTCTTC.

CDR3 sequence: CASSPRQGRGTEAFF. For the CDR3, the DNA is TGCGCCAGCAGCCCCAGACAGGGAAGGGGGACTGAAGCTTTCTTT. The V call is TRBV5-1, the J call TRBJ1-1, with 7 bases lining up with TRBD1. CDR3 size: 15 residues. The germline CDR1 and CDR2 sequences are SGHRS and YFSETQ. V gave up 4 bases and J gave up 5 bases; unmatched junction bases: 11.

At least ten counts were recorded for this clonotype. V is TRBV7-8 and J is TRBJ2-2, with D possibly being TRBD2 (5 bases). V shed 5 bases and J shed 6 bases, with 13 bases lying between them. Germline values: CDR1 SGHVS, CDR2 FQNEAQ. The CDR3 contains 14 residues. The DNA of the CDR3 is TGTGCCAGCAGCCTCTCTAGCTGGGCCGGGGAGCTGTTTTTT. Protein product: CASSLSSWAGELFF.

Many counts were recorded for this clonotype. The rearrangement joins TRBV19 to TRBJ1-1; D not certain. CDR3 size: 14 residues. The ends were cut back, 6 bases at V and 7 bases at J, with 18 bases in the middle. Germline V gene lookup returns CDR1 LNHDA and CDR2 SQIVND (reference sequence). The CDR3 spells CASRKHNGQGEAFF. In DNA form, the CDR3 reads TGTGCCAGTAGAAAACATAATGGCCAAGGTGAAGCTTTCTTT.

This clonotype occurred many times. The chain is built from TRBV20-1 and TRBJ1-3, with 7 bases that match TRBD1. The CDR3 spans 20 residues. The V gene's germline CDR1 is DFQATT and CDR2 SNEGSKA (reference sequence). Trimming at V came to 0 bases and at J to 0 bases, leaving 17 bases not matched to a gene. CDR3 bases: TGCAGTGCTAGAGACCCCCGGCCACCAAAAAGGGGGCTCTCTGGAAACACCATATATTTT. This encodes CSARDPRPPKRGLSGNTIYF.

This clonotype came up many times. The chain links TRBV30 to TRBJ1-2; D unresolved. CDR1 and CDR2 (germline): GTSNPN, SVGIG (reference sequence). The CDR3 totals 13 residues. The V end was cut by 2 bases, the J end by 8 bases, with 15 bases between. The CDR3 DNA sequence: TGTGCCTGGAGTACGCTTACGGGTGAGGGCTACACCTTC. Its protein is CAWSTLTGEGYTF.

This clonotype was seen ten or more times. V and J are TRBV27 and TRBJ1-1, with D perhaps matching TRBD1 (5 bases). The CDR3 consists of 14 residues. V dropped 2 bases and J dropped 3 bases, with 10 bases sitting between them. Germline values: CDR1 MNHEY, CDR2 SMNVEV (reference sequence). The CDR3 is CASSLVGGDTEAFF. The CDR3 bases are TGTGCCAGCAGTTTAGTGGGGGGTGACACTGAAGCTTTCTTT.

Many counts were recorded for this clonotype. Here the CDR3 DNA reads TGTGCCAGCAGCCAATCGGTCGCGGCCGCCTCCTACGAGCAGTACTTC. Translation: CASSQSVAAASYEQYF. This chain uses TRBV6-5 with TRBJ2-7; D gene uncertain. Germline V lookup: CDR1 MNHEY, CDR2 SVGAGI. CDR3 size: 16 residues. V was cut by 6 bases and J by 0 bases, with 18 bases left in between.

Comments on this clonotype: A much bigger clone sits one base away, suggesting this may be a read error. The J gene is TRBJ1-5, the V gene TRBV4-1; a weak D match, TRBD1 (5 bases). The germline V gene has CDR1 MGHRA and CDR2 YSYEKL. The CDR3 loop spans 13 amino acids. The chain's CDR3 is CASSPTVNQPQLF. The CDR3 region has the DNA TGCGCCAGCAGCCCGACAGTCAATCAGCCCCAGCTTTTT.

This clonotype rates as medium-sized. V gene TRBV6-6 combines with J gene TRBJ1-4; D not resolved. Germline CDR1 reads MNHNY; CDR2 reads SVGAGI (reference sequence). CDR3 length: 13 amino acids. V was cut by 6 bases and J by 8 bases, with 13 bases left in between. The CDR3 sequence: CASRPSGGEKLFF. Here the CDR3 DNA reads TGTGCCAGCAGACCCAGCGGCGGGGAAAAACTGTTTTTT.

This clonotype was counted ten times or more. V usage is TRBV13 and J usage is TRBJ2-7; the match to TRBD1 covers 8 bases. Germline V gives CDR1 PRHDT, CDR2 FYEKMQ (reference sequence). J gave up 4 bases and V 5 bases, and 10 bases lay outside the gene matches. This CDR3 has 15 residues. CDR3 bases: TGTGCCAGCAGCGGAACAGGGGGAAGGGCGTACGAGCAGTACTTC. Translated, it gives CASSGTGGRAYEQYF.

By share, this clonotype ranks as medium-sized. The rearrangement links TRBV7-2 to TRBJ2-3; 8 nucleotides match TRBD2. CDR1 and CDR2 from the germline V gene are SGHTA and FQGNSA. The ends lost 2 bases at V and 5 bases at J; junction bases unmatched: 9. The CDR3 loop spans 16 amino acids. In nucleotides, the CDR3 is TGTGCCAGCAGCTTAATTCCAGGACTAGCAAGAGATACGCAGTATTTT. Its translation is CASSLIPGLARDTQYF.

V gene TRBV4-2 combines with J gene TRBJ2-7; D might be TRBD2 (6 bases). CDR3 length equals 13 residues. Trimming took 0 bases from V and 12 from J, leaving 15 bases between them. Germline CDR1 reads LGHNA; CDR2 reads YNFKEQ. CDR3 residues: CASSQEKGRRGYF. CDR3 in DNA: TGTGCCAGCAGCCAAGAGAAGGGACGGAGGGGGTACTTC.

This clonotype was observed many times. The CDR3 is CASSYSGAREKLFF. CDR3 sequence (DNA): TGTGCCAGCAGTTACTCGGGGGCGCGTGAAAAACTGTTTTTT. The chain links TRBV6-5 to TRBJ1-4; a weak D match, TRBD1 (6 bases). The V gene lost 0 bases and the J gene lost 7 bases, with 9 bases spanning the gap. This CDR3 region has 14 residues. Per germline, CDR1 MNHEY and CDR2 SVGAGI.

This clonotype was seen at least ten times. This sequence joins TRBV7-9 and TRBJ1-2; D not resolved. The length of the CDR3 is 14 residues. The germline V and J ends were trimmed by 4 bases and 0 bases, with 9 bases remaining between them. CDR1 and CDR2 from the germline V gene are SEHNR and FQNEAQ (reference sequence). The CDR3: CASSSDTTNYGYTF. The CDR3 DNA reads TGTGCCAGCAGCTCTGACACTACTAACTATGGCTACACCTTC.

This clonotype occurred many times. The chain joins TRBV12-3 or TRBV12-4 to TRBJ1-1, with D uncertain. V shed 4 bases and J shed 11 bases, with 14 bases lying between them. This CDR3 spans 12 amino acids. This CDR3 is CASSSVPHEAFF. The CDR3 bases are TGTGCCAGCAGTTCGGTACCCCACGAGGCTTTCTTT.

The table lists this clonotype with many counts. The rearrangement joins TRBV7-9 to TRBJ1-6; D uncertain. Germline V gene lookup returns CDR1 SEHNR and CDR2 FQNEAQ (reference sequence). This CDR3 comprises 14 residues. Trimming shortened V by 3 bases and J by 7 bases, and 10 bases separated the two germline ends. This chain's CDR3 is CASSFPGPNSPLHF. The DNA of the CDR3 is TGTGCCAGCAGCTTCCCTGGGCCAAATTCACCCCTCCACTTT.

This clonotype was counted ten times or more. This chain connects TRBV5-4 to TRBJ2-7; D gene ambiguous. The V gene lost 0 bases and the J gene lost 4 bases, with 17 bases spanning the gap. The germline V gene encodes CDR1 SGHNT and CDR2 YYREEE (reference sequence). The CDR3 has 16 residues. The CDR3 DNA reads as TGTGCCAGCAGCTTGGATGTCATGGCAGGCGATTACGAGCAGTACTTC. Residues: CASSLDVMAGDYEQYF. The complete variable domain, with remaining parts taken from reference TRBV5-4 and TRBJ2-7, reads ETGVTQSPTHLIKTRGQQVTLRCSSQSGHNTVSWYQQALGQGPQFIFQYYREEENGRGNFPPRFSGLQFPNYSSELNVNALELDDSALYLCASSLDVMAGDYEQYFGPGTRLTVT.

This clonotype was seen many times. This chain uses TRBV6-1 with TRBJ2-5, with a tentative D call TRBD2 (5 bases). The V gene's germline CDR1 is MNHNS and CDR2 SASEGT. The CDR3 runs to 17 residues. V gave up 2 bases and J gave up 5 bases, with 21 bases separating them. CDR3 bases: TGTGCCAGCAGTGAAAAGAAGGCGGTCCTCACGGGGGAGACCCAGTACTTC. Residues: CASSEKKAVLTGETQYF.